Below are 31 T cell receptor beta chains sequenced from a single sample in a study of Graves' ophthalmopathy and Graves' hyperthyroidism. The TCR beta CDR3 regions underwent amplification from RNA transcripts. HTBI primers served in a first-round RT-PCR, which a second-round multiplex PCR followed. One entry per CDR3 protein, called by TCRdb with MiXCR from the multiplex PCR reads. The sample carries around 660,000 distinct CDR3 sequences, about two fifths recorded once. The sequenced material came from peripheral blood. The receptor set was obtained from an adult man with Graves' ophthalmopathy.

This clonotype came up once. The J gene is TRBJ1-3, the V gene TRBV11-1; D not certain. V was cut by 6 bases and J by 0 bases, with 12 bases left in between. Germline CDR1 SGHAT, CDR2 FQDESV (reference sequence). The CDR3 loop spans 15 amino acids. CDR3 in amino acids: CASRVEGSSGNTIYF. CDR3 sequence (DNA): TGTGCCAGCAGAGTTGAAGGCAGCTCTGGAAACACCATATATTTT.

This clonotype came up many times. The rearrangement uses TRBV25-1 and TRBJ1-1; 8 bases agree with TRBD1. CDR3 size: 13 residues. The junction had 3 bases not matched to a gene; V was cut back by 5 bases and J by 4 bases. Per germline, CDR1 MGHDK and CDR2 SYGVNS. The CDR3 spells CASSRGTGTEAFF. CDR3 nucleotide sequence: TGTGCCAGCAGTCGGGGGACAGGCACTGAAGCTTTCTTT. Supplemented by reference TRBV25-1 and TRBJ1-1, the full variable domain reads EADIYQTPRYLVIGTGKKITLECSQTMGHDKMYWYQQDPGMELHLIHYSYGVNSTEKGDLSSESTVSRIRTEHFPLTLESARPSHTSQYLCASSRGTGTEAFFGQGTRLTVV.

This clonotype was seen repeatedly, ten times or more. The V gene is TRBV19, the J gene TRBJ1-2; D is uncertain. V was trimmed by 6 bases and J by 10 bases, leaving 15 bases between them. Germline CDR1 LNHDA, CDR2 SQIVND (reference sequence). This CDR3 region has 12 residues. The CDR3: CASRNGRTNYTF. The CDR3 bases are TGTGCCAGTAGAAACGGACGGACCAACTACACCTTC.

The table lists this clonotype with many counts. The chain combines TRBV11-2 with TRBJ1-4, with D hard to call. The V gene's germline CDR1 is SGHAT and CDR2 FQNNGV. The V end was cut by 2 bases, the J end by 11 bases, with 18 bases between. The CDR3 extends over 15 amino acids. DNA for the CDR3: TGTGCCAGCAGCTTAACTGCGACATACCCTAGCAAACTGTTTTTT. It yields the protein CASSLTATYPSKLFF.

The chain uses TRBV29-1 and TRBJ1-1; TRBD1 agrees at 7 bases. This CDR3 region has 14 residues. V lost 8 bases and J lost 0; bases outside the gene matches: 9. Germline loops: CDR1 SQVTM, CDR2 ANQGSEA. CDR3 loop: CSLGQVRLNTEAFF. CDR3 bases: TGCAGCTTAGGACAGGTCCGATTGAACACTGAAGCTTTCTTT.

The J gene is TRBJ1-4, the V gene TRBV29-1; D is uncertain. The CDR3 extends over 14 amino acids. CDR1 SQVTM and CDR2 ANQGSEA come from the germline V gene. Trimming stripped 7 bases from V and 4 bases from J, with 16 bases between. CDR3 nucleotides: TGCAGCGCCCAGACCCGCAACCTTAATGAAAAACTGTTTTTT. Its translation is CSAQTRNLNEKLFF.

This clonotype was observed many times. CDR3 DNA sequence: TGTGCCAGCTCCGGGGTCCATAATCAGCCCCAGCATTTT. It is translated as CASSGVHNQPQHF. The J gene is TRBJ1-5, the V gene TRBV19; D gene uncertain. The germline gives CDR1 LNHDA, CDR2 SQIVND (reference sequence). Between the trimmed V and J ends, which lost 9 bases and 4 bases, there was a span of 13 bases. There are 13 residues in the CDR3. Full variable domain (remainder filled in from reference TRBV19 and TRBJ1-5): DGGITQSPKYLFRKEGQNVTLSCEQNLNHDAMYWYRQDPGQGLRLIYYSQIVNDFQKGDIAEGYSVSREKKESFPLTVTSAQKNPTAFYLCASSGVHNQPQHFGDGTRLSIL.

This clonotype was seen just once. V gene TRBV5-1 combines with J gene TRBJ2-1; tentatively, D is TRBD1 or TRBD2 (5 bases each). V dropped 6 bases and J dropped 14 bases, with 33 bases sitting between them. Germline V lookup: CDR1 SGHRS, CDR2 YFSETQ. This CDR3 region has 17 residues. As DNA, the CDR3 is TGCGCCAGCAACCGTGGGGCAGGCAGGACTGGAAGCAAGACAGAGTTCTTC. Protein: CASNRGAGRTGSKTEFF.

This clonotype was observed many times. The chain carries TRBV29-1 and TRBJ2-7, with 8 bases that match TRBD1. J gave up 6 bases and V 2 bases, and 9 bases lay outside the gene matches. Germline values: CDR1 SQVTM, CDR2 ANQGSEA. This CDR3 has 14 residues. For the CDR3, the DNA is TGCAGCGTTGAATCGGACAGGGACGCATCCGAGCAGTACTTC. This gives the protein CSVESDRDASEQYF.

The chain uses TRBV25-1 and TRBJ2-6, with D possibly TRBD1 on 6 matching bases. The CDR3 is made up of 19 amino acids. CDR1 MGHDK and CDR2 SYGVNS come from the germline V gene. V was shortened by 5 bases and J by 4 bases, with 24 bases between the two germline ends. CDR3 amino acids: CASSLQGPGLGYGANVLTF. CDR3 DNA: TGTGCCAGCAGTCTCCAGGGGCCAGGTTTAGGTTACGGGGCCAACGTCCTGACTTTC.

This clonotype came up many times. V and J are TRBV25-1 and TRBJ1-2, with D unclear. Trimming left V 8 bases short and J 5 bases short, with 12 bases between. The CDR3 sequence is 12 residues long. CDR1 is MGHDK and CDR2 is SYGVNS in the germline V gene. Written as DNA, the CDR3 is TGTGCCAGCCGTATTTTTAAGTATGGCTACACCTTC. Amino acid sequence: CASRIFKYGYTF.

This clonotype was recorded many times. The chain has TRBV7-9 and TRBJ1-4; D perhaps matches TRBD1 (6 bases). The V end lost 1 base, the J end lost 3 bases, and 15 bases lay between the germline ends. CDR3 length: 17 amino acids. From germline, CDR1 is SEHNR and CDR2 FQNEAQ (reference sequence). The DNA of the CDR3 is TGTGCCAGCAGCTTAGTTGGCAGGGGTCCGTCTAATGAAAAACTGTTTTTT. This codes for CASSLVGRGPSNEKLFF.

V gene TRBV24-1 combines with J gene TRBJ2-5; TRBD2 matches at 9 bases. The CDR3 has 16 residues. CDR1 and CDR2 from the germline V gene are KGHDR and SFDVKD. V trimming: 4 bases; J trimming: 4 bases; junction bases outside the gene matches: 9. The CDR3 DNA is TGTGCCACCAGTGACCCCAGGACTAGCGAGCGAGAGACCCAGTACTTC. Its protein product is CATSDPRTSERETQYF.

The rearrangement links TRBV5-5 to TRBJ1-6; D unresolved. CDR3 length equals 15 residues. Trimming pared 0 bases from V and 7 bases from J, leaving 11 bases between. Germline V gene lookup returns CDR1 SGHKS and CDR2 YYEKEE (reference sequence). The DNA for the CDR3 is TGTGCCAGCAGCTTGGACGGCCGATCAAATTCACCCCTCCACTTT. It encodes CASSLDGRSNSPLHF. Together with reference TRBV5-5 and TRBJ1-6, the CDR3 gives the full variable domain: DAGVTQSPTHLIKTRGQQVTLRCSPISGHKSVSWYQQVLGQGPQFIFQYYEKEERGRGNFPDRFSARQFPNYSSELNVNALLLGDSALYLCASSLDGRSNSPLHFGNGTRLTVT.

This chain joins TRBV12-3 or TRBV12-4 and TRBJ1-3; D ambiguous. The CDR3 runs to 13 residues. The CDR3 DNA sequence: TGTGCTAGTGGTTTGGTACTAGGAAACACCATATATTTT. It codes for CASGLVLGNTIYF.

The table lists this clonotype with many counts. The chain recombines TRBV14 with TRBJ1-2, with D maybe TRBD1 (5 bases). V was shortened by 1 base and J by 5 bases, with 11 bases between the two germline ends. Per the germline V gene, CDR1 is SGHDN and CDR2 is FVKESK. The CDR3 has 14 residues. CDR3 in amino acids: CASSQGGRAYGYTF. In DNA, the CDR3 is TGTGCCAGCAGCCAAGGAGGCAGGGCATATGGCTACACCTTC. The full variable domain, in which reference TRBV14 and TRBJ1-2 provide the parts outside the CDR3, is EAGVTQFPSHSVIEKGQTVTLRCDPISGHDNLYWYRRVMGKEIKFLLHFVKESKQDESGMPNNRFLAERTGGTYSTLKVQPAELEDSGVYFCASSQGGRAYGYTFGSGTRLTVV.

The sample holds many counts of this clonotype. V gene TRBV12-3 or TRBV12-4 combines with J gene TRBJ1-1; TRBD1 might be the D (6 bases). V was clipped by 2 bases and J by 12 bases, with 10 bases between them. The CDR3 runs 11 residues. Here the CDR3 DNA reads TGTGCCAGCAGTTTATACAGGGAATCTTTCTTT. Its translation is CASSLYRESFF.

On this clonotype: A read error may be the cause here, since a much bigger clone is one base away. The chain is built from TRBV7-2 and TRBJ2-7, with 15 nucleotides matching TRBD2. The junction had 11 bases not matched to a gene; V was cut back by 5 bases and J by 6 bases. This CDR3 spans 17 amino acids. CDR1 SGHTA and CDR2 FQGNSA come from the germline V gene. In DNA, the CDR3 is TGTGCCAGCAGCCCGGGACTAGCGGGAGGTTATGGGTTCGAGCAGTACTTC. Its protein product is CASSPGLAGGYGFEQYF.

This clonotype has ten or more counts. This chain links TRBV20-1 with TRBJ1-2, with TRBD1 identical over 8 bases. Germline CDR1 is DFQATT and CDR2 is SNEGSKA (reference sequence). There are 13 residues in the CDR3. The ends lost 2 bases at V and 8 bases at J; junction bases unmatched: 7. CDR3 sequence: CSARNRGEMGYTF. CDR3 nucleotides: TGCAGTGCTAGAAACAGGGGGGAGATGGGCTACACCTTC.

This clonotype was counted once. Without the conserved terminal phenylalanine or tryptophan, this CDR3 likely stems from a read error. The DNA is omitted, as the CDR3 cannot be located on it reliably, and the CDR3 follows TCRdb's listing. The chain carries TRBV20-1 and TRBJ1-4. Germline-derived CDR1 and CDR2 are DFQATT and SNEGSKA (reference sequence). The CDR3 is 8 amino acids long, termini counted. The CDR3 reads CSARDGGG.

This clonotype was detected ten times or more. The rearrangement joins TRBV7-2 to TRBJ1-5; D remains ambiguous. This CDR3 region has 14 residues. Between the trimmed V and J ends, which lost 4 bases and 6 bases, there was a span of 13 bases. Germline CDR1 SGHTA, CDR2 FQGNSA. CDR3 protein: CASSSGRGSQPQHF. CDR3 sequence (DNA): TGTGCCAGCAGCTCGGGCCGCGGAAGTCAGCCCCAGCATTTT. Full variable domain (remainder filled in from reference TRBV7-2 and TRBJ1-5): GAGVSQSPSNKVTEKGKDVELRCDPISGHTALYWYRQSLGQGLEFLIYFQGNSAPDKSGLPSDRFSAERTGGSVSTLTIQRTQQEDSAVYLCASSSGRGSQPQHFGDGTRLSIL.

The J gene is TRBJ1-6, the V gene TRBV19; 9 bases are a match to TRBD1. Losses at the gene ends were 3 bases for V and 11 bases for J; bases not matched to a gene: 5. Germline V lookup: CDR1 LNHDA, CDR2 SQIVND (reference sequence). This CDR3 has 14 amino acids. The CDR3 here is CASSIRDRAAPLHF. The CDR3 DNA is TGTGCCAGTAGTATCCGGGACAGGGCTGCACCCCTCCACTTT.

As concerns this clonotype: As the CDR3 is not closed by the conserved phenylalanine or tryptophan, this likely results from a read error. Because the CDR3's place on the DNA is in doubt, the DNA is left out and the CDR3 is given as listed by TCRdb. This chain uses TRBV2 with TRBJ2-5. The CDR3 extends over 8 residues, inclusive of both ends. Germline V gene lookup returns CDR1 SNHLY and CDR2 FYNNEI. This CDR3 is CASSESAT.

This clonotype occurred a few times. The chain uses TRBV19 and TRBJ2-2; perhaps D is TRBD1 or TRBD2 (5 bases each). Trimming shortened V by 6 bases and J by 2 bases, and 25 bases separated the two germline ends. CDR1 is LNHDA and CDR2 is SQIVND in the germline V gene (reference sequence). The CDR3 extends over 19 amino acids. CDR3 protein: CASRAQTPGRRPNTGELFF. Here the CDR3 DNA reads TGTGCCAGTAGGGCCCAAACACCGGGACGTCGTCCCAACACCGGGGAGCTGTTTTTT.

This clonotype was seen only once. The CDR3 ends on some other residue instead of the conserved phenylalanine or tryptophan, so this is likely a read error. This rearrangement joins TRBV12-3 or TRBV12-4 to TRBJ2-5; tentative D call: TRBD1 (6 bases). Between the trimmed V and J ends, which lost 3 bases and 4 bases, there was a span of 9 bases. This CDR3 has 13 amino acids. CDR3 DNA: TGTGCCAGCAGTTTCACAGGGTTAGAGACCCAGTACGTC. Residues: CASSFTGLETQYV.

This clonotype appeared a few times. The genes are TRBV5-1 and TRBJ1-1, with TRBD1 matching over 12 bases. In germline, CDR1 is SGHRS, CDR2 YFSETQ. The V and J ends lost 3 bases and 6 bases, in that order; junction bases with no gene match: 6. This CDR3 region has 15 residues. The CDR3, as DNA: TGCGCCAGCAGCTCAGGGGACAGGGGGCGTCCTGAAGCTTTCTTT. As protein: CASSSGDRGRPEAFF. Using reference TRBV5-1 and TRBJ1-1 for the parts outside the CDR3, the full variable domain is KAGVTQTPRYLIKTRGQQVTLSCSPISGHRSVSWYQQTPGQGLQFLFEYFSETQRNKGNFPGRFSGRQFSNSRSEMNVSTLELGDSALYLCASSSGDRGRPEAFFGQGTRLTVV.

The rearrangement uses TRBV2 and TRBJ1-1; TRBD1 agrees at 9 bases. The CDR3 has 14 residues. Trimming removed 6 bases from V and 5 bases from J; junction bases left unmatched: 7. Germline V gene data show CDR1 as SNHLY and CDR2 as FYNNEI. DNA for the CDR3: TGTGCCAGCAGAACAGGGGGCATCGGAACTGAAGCTTTCTTT. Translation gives CASRTGGIGTEAFF.

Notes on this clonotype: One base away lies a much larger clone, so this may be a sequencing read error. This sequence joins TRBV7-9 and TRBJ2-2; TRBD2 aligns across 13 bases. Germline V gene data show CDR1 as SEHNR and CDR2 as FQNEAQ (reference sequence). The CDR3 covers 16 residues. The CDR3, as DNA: TGTGCCAGCAGTTCGGGACTAGCGGGAAACAACGGGGAGCTGTTTTTT. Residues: CASSSGLAGNNGELFF.

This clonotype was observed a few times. The CDR3 sequence: CATSRPFFGRQENTGELFF. The CDR3 bases are TGTGCCACCAGCAGGCCCTTCTTCGGGAGACAGGAGAACACCGGGGAGCTGTTTTTT. J is TRBJ2-2 and V is TRBV15; D tentatively fits TRBD1 or TRBD2 (6 bases each). Between the trimmed V and J ends, which lost 3 bases and 1 base, there was a span of 21 bases. CDR3 length: 19 residues. Germline values: CDR1 LNHNV, CDR2 YYDKDF (reference sequence).

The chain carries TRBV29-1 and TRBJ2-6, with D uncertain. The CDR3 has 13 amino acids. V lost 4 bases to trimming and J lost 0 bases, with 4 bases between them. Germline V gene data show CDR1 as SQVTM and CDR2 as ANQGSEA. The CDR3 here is CSVGSSGANVLTF. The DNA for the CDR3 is TGCAGCGTTGGAAGCTCTGGGGCCAACGTCCTGACTTTC. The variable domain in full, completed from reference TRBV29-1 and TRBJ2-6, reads SAVISQKPSRDICQRGTSLTIQCQVDSQVTMMFWYRQQPGQSLTLIATANQGSEATYESGFVIDKFPISRPNLTFSTLTVSNMSPEDSSIYLCSVGSSGANVLTFGAGSRLTVL.

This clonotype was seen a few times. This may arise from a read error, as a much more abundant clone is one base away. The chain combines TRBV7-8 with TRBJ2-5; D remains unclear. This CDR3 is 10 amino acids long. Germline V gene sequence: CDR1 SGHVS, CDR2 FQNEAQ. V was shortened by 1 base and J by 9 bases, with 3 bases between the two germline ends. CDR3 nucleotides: TGTGCCAGCAGCTTAGGGTCCCAGTACTTC. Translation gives CASSLGSQYF.